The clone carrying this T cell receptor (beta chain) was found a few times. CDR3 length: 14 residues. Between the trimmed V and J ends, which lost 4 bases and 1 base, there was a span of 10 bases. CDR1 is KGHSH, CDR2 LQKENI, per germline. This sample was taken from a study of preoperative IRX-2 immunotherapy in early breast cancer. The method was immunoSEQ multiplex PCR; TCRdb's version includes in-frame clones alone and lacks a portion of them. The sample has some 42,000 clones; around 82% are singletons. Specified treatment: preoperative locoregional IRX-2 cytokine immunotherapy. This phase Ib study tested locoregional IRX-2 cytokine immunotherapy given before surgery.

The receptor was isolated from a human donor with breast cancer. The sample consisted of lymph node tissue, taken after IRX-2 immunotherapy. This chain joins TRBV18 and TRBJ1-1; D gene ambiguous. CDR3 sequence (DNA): TGTGCCAGCTCACGAGTGGAGGGGAACACTGAAGCTTTCTTT. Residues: CASSRVEGNTEAFF.